Here is one T cell receptor beta chain with its context. Assay: immunoSEQ multiplex PCR; the TCRdb copy retains only in-frame clones and omits some. Of about 280,000 clones in the sample, about four fifths are singletons; the top ten hold 4.5% to 6%. This entry belongs to a study of blood T cell repertoires in COVID-19. From germline, CDR1 is SGHRS and CDR2 YFSETQ. Trimming pared 2 bases from V and 7 bases from J, leaving 10 bases between. The CDR3 contains 13 residues. This receptor was taken from a man aged 35-49 years who had been exposed to COVID-19. Sequencing was done on a sample of PBMCs or T cells enriched from blood (not recorded which). The V call is TRBV5-1, the J call TRBJ2-1; tentatively, D is TRBD1 (5 bases). Written as DNA, the CDR3 is TGCGCCAGCAGCTTAAGGGGTGGGAATGAGCAGTTCTTC. This sequence encodes CASSLRGGNEQFF. The variable domain in full, completed from reference TRBV5-1 and TRBJ2-1, reads KAGVTQTPRYLIKTRGQQVTLSCSPISGHRSVSWYQQTPGQGLQFLFEYFSETQRNKGNFPGRFSGRQFSNSRSEMNVSTLELGDSALYLCASSLRGGNEQFFGPGTRLTVL.